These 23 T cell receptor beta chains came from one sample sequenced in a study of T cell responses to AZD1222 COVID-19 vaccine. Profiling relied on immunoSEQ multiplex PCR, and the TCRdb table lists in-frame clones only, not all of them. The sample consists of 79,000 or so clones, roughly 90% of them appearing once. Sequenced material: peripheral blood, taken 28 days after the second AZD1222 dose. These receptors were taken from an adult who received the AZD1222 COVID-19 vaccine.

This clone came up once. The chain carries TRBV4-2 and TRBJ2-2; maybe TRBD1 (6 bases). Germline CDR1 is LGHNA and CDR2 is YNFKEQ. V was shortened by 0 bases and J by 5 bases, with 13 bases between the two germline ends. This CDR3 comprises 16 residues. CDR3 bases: TGTGCCAGCAGCCAAGAGTTTCAGGGGCCGACCGGGGAGCTGTTTTTT. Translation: CASSQEFQGPTGELFF.

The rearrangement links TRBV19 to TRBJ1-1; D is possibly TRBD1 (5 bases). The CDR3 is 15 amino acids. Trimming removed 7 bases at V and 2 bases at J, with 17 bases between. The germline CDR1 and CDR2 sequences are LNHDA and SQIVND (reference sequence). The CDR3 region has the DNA TGTGCCAGTACCATTATTATGGGGACTAACACTGAAGCTTTCTTT. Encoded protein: CASTIIMGTNTEAFF.

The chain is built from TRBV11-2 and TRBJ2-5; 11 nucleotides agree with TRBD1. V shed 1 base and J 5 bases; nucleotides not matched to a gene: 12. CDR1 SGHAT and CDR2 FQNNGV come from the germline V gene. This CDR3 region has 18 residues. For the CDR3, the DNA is TGTGCCAGCAGCTTAGCGCTCGGGACAGGGGGTATTTGGGAGACCCAGTACTTC. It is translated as CASSLALGTGGIWETQYF.

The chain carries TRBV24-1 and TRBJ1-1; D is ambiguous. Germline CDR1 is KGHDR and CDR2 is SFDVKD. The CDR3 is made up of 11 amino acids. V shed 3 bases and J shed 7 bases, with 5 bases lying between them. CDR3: CATSDKVEAFF. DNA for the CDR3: TGTGCCACCAGTGATAAGGTTGAAGCTTTCTTT.

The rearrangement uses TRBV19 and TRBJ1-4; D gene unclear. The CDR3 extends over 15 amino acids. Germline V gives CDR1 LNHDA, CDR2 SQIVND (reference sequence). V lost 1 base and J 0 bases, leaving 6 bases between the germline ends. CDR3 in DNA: TGTGCCAGTAGTATAGCAGCTGCAACTAATGAAAAACTGTTTTTT. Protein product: CASSIAAATNEKLFF.

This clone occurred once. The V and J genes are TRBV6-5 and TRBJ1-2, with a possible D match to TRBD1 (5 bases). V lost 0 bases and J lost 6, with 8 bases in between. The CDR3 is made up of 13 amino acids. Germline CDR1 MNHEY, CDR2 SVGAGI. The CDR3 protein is CASSYSGGDGYTF. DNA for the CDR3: TGTGCCAGCAGTTACTCGGGGGGAGATGGCTACACCTTC.

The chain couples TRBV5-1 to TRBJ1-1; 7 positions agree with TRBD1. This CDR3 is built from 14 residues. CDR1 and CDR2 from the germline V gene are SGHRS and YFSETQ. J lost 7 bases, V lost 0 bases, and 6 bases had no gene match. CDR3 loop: CASSLARQGGEAFF. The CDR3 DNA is TGCGCCAGCAGCTTGGCTCGCCAGGGGGGTGAAGCTTTCTTT. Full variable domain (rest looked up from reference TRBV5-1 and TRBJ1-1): KAGVTQTPRYLIKTRGQQVTLSCSPISGHRSVSWYQQTPGQGLQFLFEYFSETQRNKGNFPGRFSGRQFSNSRSEMNVSTLELGDSALYLCASSLARQGGEAFFGQGTRLTVV.

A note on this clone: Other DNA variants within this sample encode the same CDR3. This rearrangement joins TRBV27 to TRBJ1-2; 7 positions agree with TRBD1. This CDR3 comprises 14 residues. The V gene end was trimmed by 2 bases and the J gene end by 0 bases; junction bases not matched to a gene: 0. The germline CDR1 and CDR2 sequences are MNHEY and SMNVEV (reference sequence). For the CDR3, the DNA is TGTGCCAGCAGTTTACAGGGGGCTAACTATGGCTACACCTTC. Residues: CASSLQGANYGYTF.

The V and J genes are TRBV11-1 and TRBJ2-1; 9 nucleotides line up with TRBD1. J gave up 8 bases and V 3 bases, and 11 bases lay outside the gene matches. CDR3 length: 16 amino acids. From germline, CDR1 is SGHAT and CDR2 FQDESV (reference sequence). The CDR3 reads CASSFLGQGPRDEQFF. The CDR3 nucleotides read TGTGCCAGCAGCTTTCTGGGACAGGGACCGCGGGATGAGCAGTTCTTC.

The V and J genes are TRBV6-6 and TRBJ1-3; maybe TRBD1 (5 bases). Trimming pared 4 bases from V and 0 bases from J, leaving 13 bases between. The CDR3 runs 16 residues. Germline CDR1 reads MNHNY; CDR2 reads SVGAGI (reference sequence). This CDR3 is CASSWGGTYSGNTIYF. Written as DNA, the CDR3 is TGTGCCAGCAGTTGGGGGGGGACTTACTCTGGAAACACCATATATTTT.

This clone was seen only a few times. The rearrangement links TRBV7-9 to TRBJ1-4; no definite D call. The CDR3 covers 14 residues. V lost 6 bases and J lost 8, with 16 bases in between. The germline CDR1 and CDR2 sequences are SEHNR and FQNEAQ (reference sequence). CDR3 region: CASRGGRGGEKLFF. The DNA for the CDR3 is TGTGCCAGCAGGGGCGGGCGGGGAGGAGAAAAACTGTTTTTT.

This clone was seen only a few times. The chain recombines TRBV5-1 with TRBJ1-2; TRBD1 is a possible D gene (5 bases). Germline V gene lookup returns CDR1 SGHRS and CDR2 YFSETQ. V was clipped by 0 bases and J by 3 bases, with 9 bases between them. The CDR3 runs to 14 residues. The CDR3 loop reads CASSLEGHYYGYTF. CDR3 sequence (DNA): TGCGCCAGCAGCTTGGAGGGGCACTACTATGGCTACACCTTC.

CDR3 sequence: CASSGRASYEQYV. CDR3 coding DNA: TGTGCCAGCAGCGGCAGGGCGAGCTACGAGCAGTACGTC. The rearrangement joins TRBV9 to TRBJ2-7; a weak D match, TRBD1 (5 bases). V was clipped by 3 bases and J by 3 bases, with 10 bases between them. From germline, CDR1 is SGDLS and CDR2 YYNGEE. The CDR3 has 13 residues.

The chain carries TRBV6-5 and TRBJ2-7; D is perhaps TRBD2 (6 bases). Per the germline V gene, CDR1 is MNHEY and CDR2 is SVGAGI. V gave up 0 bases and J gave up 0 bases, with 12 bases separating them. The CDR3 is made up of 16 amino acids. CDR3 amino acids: CASSYSTGESSYEQYF. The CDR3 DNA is TGTGCCAGCAGTTACTCTACGGGGGAGAGCTCCTACGAGCAGTACTTC.

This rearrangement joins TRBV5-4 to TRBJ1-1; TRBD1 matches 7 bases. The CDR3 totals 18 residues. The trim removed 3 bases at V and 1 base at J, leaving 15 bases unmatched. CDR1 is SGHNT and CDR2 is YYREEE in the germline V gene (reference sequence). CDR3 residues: CASSYNGQVEGENTEAFF. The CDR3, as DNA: TGTGCCAGCAGCTATAACGGACAGGTTGAGGGCGAGAACACTGAAGCTTTCTTT.

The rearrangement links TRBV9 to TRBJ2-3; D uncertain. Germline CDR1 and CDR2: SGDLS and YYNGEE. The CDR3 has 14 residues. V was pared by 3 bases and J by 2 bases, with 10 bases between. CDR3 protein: CASSAGRITDTQYF. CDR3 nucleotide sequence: TGTGCCAGCAGCGCCGGAAGGATCACAGATACGCAGTATTTT.

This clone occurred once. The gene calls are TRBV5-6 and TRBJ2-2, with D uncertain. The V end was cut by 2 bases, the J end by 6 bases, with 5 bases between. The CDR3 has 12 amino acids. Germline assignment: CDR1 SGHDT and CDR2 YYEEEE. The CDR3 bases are TGTGCCAGCAGCTTCTCTCCCGGGGAGCTGTTTTTT. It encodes CASSFSPGELFF.

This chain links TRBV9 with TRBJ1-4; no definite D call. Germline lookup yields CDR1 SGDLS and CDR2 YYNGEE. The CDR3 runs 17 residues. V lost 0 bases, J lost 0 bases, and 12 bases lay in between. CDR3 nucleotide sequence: TGTGCCAGCAGCGTAGATGGCAGATTGGCAACTAATGAAAAACTGTTTTTT. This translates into CASSVDGRLATNEKLFF.

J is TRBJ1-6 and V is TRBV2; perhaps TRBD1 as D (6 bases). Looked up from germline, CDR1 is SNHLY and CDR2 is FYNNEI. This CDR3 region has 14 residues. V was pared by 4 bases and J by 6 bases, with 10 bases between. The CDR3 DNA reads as TGTGCCAGCAGTGCTAGGGGGGGTAATTCACCCCTCCACTTT. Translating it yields CASSARGGNSPLHF.

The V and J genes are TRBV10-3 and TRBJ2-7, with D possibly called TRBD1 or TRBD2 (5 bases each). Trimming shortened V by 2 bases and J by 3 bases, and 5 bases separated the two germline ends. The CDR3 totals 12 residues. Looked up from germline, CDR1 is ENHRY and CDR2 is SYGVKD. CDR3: CAISEGGYEQYV. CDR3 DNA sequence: TGTGCCATCAGTGAGGGGGGCTACGAGCAGTACGTC.

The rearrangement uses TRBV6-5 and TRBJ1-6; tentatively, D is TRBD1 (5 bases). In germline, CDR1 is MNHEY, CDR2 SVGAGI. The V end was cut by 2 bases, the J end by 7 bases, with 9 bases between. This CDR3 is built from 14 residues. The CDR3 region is CASSYRGRNSPLHF. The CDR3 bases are TGTGCCAGCAGTTACCGGGGCAGGAATTCACCCCTCCACTTT.

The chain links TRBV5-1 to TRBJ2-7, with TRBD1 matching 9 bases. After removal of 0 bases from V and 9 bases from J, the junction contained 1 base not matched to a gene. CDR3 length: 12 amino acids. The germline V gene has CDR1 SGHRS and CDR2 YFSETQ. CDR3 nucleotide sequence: TGCGCCAGCAGCTTGGGGGGACAGGGGCAGTACTTC. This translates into CASSLGGQGQYF.

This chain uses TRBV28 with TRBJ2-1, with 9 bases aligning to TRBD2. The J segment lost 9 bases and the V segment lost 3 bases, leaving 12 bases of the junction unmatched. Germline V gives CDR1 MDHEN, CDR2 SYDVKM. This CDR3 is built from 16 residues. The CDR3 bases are TGTGCCAGCAGTTTTTTCGCGGGGGGGTCGGTTGGTGAGCAGTTCTTC. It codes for CASSFFAGGSVGEQFF. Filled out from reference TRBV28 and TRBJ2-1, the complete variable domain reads DVKVTQSSRYLVKRTGEKVFLECVQDMDHENMFWYRQDPGLGLRLIYFSYDVKMKEKGDIPEGYSVSREKKERFSLILESASTNQTSMYLCASSFFAGGSVGEQFFGPGTRLTVL.